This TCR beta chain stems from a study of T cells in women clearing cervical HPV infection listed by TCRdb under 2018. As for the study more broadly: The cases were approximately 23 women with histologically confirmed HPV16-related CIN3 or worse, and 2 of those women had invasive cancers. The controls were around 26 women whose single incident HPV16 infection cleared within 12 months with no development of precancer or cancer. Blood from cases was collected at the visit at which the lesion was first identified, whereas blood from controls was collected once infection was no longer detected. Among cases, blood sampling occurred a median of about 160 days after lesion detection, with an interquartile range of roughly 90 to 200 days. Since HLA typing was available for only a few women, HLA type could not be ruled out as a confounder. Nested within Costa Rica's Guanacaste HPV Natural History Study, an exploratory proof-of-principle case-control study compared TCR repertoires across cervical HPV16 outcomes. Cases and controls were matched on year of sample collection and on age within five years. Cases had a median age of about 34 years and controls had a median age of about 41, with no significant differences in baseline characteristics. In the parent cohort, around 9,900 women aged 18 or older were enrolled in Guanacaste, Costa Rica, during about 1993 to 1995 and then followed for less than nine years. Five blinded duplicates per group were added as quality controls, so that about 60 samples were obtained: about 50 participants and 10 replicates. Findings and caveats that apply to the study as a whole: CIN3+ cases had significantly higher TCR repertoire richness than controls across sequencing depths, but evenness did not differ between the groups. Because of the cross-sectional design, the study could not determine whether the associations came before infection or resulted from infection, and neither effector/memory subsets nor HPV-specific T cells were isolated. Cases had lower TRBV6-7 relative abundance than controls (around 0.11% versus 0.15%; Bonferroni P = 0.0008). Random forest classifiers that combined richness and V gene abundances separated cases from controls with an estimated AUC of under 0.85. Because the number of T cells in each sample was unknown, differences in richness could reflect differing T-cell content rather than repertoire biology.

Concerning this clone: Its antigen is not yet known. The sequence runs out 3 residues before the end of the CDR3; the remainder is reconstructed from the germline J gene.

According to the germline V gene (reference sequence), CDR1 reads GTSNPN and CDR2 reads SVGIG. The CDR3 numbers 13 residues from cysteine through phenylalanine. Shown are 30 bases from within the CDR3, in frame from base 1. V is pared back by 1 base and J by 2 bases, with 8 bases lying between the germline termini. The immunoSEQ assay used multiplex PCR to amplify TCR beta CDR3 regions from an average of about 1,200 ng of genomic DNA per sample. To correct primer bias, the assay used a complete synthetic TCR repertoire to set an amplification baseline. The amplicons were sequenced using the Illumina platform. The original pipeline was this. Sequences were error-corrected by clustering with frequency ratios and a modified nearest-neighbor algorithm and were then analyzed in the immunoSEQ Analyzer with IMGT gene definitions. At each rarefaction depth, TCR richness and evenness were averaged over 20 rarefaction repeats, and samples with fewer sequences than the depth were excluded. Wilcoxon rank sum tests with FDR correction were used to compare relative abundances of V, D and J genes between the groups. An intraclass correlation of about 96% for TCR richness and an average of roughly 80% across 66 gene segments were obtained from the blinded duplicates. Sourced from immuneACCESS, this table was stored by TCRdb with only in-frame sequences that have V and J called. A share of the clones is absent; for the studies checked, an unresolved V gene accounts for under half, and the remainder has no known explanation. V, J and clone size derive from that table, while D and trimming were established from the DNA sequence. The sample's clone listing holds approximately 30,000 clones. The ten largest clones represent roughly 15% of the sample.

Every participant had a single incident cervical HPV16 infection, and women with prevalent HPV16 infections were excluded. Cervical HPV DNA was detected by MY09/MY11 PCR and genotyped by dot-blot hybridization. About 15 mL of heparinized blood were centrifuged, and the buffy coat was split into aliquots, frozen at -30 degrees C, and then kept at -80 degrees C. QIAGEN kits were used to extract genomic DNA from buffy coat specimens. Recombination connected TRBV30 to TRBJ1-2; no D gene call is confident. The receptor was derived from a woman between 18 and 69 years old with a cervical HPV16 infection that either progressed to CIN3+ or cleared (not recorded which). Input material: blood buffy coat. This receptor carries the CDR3 CAWSDTENYGYTF. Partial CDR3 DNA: TGTGCCTGGAGTGACACAGAAAACTATGGC.